Following are 26 T cell receptor beta chains from one sample sequenced in a study of T cell repertoires and Cas9 in healthy adults. Clones were sequenced by immunoSEQ multiplex PCR, and TCRdb holds only the in-frame ones, with some missing. The sample holds approximately 15,000 clones, around 86% seen once. Sequencing was performed on Tregs (CD4+, CD25+, CD127-, CD137-, CD154-) from PBMCs; culture status not recorded. Every receptor here comes from a human donor in good health.

The chain recombines TRBV13 with TRBJ2-7; TRBD2 matches 8 bases. CDR1 PRHDT and CDR2 FYEKMQ come from the germline V gene (reference sequence). Trimming took 5 bases from V and 2 from J; bases not matched to a gene: 8. The CDR3 extends over 15 amino acids. The CDR3, as DNA: TGTGCCAGCAGCCCCCTCGGGGGGGGCACCTACGAGCAGTACTTC. Amino acid sequence: CASSPLGGGTYEQYF.

The chain uses TRBV5-1 and TRBJ2-3, with 7 bases matching TRBD1. Germline V gives CDR1 SGHRS, CDR2 YFSETQ. This CDR3 comprises 16 residues. Germline trimming cut 2 bases from V and 4 bases from J; bases unmatched to any gene: 10. In nucleotides, the CDR3 is TGCGCCAGCAGCTTAGTAACAGGGGATGGCGCAGATACGCAGTATTTT. It yields the protein CASSLVTGDGADTQYF.

The rearrangement uses TRBV30 and TRBJ2-2; D not certain. Trimming left V 3 bases short and J 0 bases short, with 8 bases between. The CDR3 loop spans 14 amino acids. Germline V gene data show CDR1 as GTSNPN and CDR2 as SVGIG (reference sequence). CDR3 nucleotides: TGTGCCTGGAGGCACAACGCGAACACCGGGGAGCTGTTTTTT. Encoded protein: CAWRHNANTGELFF.

This chain connects TRBV2 to TRBJ1-2, with a weak D call TRBD1 (5 bases). The CDR3 runs to 13 residues. Trimming shortened V by 1 base and J by 4 bases, and 7 bases separated the two germline ends. Germline V gene data show CDR1 as SNHLY and CDR2 as FYNNEI. For the CDR3, the DNA is TGTGCCAGCAGTGAAGGACAGTTCTATGGCTACACCTTC. It is translated as CASSEGQFYGYTF.

The V and J genes are TRBV29-1 and TRBJ2-7; TRBD1 might be the D (5 bases). From germline, CDR1 is SQVTM and CDR2 ANQGSEA. V was pared by 8 bases and J by 7 bases, with 18 bases between. This CDR3 has 12 amino acids. The CDR3 sequence: CSPRTRVWEQYF. The CDR3 DNA is TGCAGCCCTAGGACAAGAGTGTGGGAGCAGTACTTC.

This clone was counted a single time. CDR3 DNA: TGTGCCATCAGCTTGAGCGGGGGGTTTCGGACCGGGGAGCTGTTTTTT. Protein sequence: CAISLSGGFRTGELFF. This chain connects TRBV10-3 to TRBJ2-2, with 9 positions matching TRBD2. The CDR3 runs to 16 residues. Trimming removed 6 bases from V and 5 bases from J; junction bases left unmatched: 10. CDR1 is ENHRY and CDR2 is SYGVKD in the germline V gene.

The rearrangement uses TRBV11-2 and TRBJ1-6, with D possibly being TRBD1 (5 bases). V lost 0 bases, J lost 7 bases, and 10 bases lay in between. The CDR3 is 15 residues long. CDR1 and CDR2 from the germline V gene are SGHAT and FQNNGV. In DNA, the CDR3 is TGTGCCAGCAGCTTAGAATGGGGGGGGAATTCACCCCTCCACTTT. Protein: CASSLEWGGNSPLHF.

This clone was counted between two and nine times. The chain is built from TRBV4-3 and TRBJ2-1; 13 bases are a match to TRBD2. J lost 6 bases, V lost 7 bases, and 9 bases had no gene match. Germline lookup yields CDR1 LGHNA and CDR2 YSLEER. CDR3 length equals 16 residues. The CDR3 loop reads CASTRRLAGGSNEQFF. CDR3 nucleotides: TGCGCCAGCACACGAAGACTAGCGGGGGGATCCAATGAGCAGTTCTTC.

The chain links TRBV2 to TRBJ2-6; D ambiguous. The germline V gene has CDR1 SNHLY and CDR2 FYNNEI. V lost 8 bases, J lost 0 bases, and 11 bases lay in between. The CDR3 totals 15 residues. The CDR3 nucleotides read TGTGCCAGCTACGGTACGGTCTCTGGGGCCAACGTCCTGACTTTC. The encoded protein is CASYGTVSGANVLTF.

CDR3 sequence: CSVGGRGGADGYTF. CDR3 nucleotides: TGCAGCGTTGGGGGTAGAGGGGGCGCAGATGGCTACACCTTC. V is TRBV29-1 and J is TRBJ1-2; 7 bases line up with TRBD1. Germline V CDR1 and CDR2: SQVTM, ANQGSEA. V lost 4 bases, J lost 6 bases, and 11 bases stayed unmatched. The length of the CDR3 is 14 residues.

This rearrangement joins TRBV6-1 to TRBJ1-5; D is perhaps TRBD1 (5 bases). The CDR3 spans 15 residues. The V gene lost 7 bases and the J gene lost 2 bases, with 15 bases spanning the gap. Germline V lookup: CDR1 MNHNS, CDR2 SASEGT. CDR3 coding DNA: TGTGCCAGCATTCTCGACAGAGGCCGCAATCAGCCCCAGCATTTT. Its translation: CASILDRGRNQPQHF.

The chain joins TRBV19 to TRBJ2-6; D unclear. V was cut by 3 bases and J by 4 bases, with 10 bases left in between. This CDR3 spans 15 amino acids. Per the germline V gene, CDR1 is LNHDA and CDR2 is SQIVND (reference sequence). For the CDR3, the DNA is TGTGCCAGTAGTATGGTGGGCGCGGGGGCCAACGTCCTGACTTTC. Protein product: CASSMVGAGANVLTF.

The gene calls are TRBV28 and TRBJ1-4, with unresolved D. Trimming removed 4 bases from V and 5 bases from J, with 5 bases in between. The CDR3 sequence is 12 residues long. The germline V gene encodes CDR1 MDHEN and CDR2 SYDVKM. In nucleotides, the CDR3 is TGTGCCAGCAGTTCTGTAAATGAAAAACTGTTTTTT. This gives the protein CASSSVNEKLFF.

This clone showed up just once. The J gene is TRBJ1-2, the V gene TRBV19; perhaps TRBD1 as D (5 bases). The CDR3 has 13 amino acids. Trimming removed 3 bases at V and 7 bases at J, with 12 bases between. CDR1 and CDR2 from the germline V gene are LNHDA and SQIVND (reference sequence). The CDR3 reads CASSIGRVFGYTF. As DNA, the CDR3 is TGTGCCAGTAGTATTGGCAGGGTCTTTGGCTACACCTTC. Full variable domain (remainder filled in from reference TRBV19 and TRBJ1-2): DGGITQSPKYLFRKEGQNVTLSCEQNLNHDAMYWYRQDPGQGLRLIYYSQIVNDFQKGDIAEGYSVSREKKESFPLTVTSAQKNPTAFYLCASSIGRVFGYTFGSGTRLTVV.

The V gene is TRBV12-5, the J gene TRBJ2-7; D is perhaps TRBD2 (5 bases). The CDR3 sequence is 17 residues long. Germline values: CDR1 LGHNT, CDR2 FRNRAP. The V gene lost 1 base and the J gene lost 2 bases, with 18 bases spanning the gap. CDR3 in amino acids: CASGLALGGRTAYEQYF. DNA for the CDR3: TGTGCTAGTGGTTTGGCTTTAGGAGGCAGGACTGCCTACGAGCAGTACTTC.

The rearrangement joins TRBV28 to TRBJ1-6; TRBD1 might be the D (6 bases). Trimming cost V 1 base and J 5 bases, with 6 bases left between them. Germline CDR1 reads MDHEN; CDR2 reads SYDVKM. This CDR3 region has 14 residues. The CDR3 protein is CASSLYRDNSPLHF. The DNA of the CDR3 is TGTGCCAGCAGTTTATACAGGGATAATTCACCCCTCCACTTT. The full variable domain, with the rest looked up from reference TRBV28 and TRBJ1-6, is DVKVTQSSRYLVKRTGEKVFLECVQDMDHENMFWYRQDPGLGLRLIYFSYDVKMKEKGDIPEGYSVSREKKERFSLILESASTNQTSMYLCASSLYRDNSPLHFGNGTRLTVT.

V and J are TRBV6-1 and TRBJ1-1; the match to TRBD1 covers 8 bases. There are 15 residues in the CDR3. CDR1 is MNHNS, CDR2 SASEGT, per germline. V lost 4 bases, J lost 2 bases, and 6 bases stayed unmatched. The CDR3 region has the DNA TGTGCCAGCAGTGGCCACAGGGGGGCTAACACTGAAGCTTTCTTT. This translates into CASSGHRGANTEAFF.

V gene TRBV7-9 combines with J gene TRBJ1-4; weak D call: TRBD1 (5 bases). The ends were cut back, 5 bases at V and 8 bases at J, with 21 bases in the middle. Germline V gene data show CDR1 as SEHNR and CDR2 as FQNEAQ (reference sequence). CDR3 length: 16 residues. Written as DNA, the CDR3 is TGTGCCAGCAGCGGATCAGGGCGAGGATTACAGGAAAAACTGTTTTTT. Amino acids: CASSGSGRGLQEKLFF.

The rearrangement uses TRBV15 and TRBJ2-5, with 7 bases matching TRBD2. V trimming: 1 base; J trimming: 5 bases; junction bases outside the gene matches: 7. Germline assignment: CDR1 LNHNV and CDR2 YYDKDF (reference sequence). The CDR3 spans 15 residues. CDR3 residues: CATSRAGKGGETQYF. CDR3 nucleotides: TGTGCCACCAGCAGAGCAGGGAAGGGAGGGGAGACCCAGTACTTC.

The rearrangement links TRBV21-1 to TRBJ2-7; the table calls TRBD1, which could not be checked here. TRBV21-1 counts as a pseudogene. The CDR3 consists of 16 residues. The CDR3 sequence is CASSKVGQGWNYEQYF. The CDR3 DNA sequence: TGTGCCAGCAGCAAAGTCGGACAGGGCTGGAATTACGAGCAGTACTTC.

This clone was recorded once. V is TRBV5-1 and J is TRBJ1-3; the D gene is possibly TRBD1 (5 bases). V was trimmed by 4 bases and J by 0 bases, leaving 20 bases between them. CDR3 length: 18 amino acids. Germline V CDR1 and CDR2: SGHRS, YFSETQ. In DNA form, the CDR3 reads TGCGCCAGCAGCCTCTTCCCATTCGACAGCGCCTCTGGAAACACCATATATTTT. This gives the protein CASSLFPFDSASGNTIYF.

In DNA, the CDR3 is TGTGCCAGCAGCCCGATAACCTTCTCCTACAATGAGCAGTTCTTC. This gives the protein CASSPITFSYNEQFF. The chain couples TRBV14 to TRBJ2-1; no clear D gene. V gave up 4 bases and J gave up 0 bases, with 10 bases separating them. The CDR3 sequence is 15 residues long. CDR1 is SGHDN and CDR2 is FVKESK in the germline V gene.

This clone was counted only a few times. The V gene is TRBV15, the J gene TRBJ2-1; D remains ambiguous. V was cut by 1 base and J by 2 bases, with 6 bases left in between. The CDR3 sequence is 14 residues long. CDR1 and CDR2 (germline): LNHNV, YYDKDF (reference sequence). CDR3 protein: CATSRALTYNEQFF. The DNA for the CDR3 is TGTGCCACCAGCAGAGCTCTCACCTACAATGAGCAGTTCTTC.

V gene TRBV10-3 combines with J gene TRBJ2-7; TRBD1 agrees at 7 bases. Germline values: CDR1 ENHRY, CDR2 SYGVKD. The V gene end was trimmed by 3 bases and the J gene end by 0 bases; junction bases not matched to a gene: 8. The CDR3 has 16 residues. CDR3 region: CAISDSPGTASYEQYF. For the CDR3, the DNA is TGTGCCATCAGTGATTCTCCCGGGACAGCCTCCTACGAGCAGTACTTC.

The chain recombines TRBV18 with TRBJ2-3, with D perhaps TRBD1 (6 bases). Trimming removed 4 bases at V and 2 bases at J, with 7 bases between. The CDR3 runs 13 residues. Germline CDR1 and CDR2: KGHSH and LQKENI. In nucleotides, the CDR3 is TGTGCCAGCTCACGGGACAACACAGATACGCAGTATTTT. This translates into CASSRDNTDTQYF.

The chain recombines TRBV18 with TRBJ1-2; possible D gene TRBD1, 6 bases. CDR1 and CDR2 (germline): KGHSH, LQKENI. Trimming removed 0 bases from V and 4 bases from J, with 9 bases in between. This CDR3 comprises 14 residues. The CDR3 reads CASSPPDRTYGYTF. For the CDR3, the DNA is TGTGCCAGCTCACCACCTGACAGGACCTATGGCTACACCTTC.